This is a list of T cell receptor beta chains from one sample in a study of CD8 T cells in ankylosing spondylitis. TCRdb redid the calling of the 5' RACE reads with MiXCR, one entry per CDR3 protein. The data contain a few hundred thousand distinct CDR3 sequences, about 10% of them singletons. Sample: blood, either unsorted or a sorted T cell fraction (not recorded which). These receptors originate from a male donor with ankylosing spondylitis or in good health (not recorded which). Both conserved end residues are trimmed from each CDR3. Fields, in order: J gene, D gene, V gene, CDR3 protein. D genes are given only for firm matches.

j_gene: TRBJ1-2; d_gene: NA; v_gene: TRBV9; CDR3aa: ASSSGWEYGYT
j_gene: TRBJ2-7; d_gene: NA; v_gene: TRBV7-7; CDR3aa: ASSLDGTAGEQY
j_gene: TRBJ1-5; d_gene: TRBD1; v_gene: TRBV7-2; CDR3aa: ASSFDRDQPQH
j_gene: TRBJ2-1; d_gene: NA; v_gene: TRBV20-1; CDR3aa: SARERAGTSHYNEQF
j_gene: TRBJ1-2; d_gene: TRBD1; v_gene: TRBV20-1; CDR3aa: SASATTGALGYT
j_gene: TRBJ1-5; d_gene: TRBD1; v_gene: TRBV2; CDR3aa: ASSKDRGYQPQH
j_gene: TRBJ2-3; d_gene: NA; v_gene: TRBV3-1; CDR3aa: ASSRRVADTDTQY
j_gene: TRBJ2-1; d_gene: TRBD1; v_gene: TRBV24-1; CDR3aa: ATSDPGQDRDEQF
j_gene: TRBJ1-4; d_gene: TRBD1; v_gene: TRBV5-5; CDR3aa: ASSSQGAANEKLF
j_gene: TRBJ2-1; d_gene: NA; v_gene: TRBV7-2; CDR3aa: ASRGGIRGEQF
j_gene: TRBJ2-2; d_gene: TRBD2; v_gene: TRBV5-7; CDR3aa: ASSCRGTSGEPGELF
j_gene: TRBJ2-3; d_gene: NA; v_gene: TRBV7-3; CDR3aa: ASSLFGGETDTQY
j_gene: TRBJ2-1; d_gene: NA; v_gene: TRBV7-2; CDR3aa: ASSLKGTYNEQF
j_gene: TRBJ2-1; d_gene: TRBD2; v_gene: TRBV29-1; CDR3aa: SVVASGGASQF
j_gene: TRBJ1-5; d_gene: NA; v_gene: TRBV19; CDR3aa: ASRSGGASNQPQH
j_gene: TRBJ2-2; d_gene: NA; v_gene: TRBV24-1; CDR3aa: ATSASRDTGELF
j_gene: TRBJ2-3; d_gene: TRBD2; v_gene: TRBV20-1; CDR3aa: SARRAGGADTQY
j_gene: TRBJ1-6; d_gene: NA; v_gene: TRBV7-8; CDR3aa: ASSLSKGNSPLH
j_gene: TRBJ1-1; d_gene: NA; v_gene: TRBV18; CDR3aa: ASCRQNMNTEAF
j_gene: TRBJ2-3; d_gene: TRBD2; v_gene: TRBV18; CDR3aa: ASSPQAGGTDTQY